Listed below are T cell receptor beta chains from one sample, sequenced in a study of T cells after somatic rescue of genetic block. Profiling relied on immunoSEQ multiplex PCR, and the TCRdb table lists in-frame clones only, not all of them. The data show 15,000 or so clones, approximately 76% seen once. The sequenced sample consisted of peripheral blood mononuclear cells (PBMCs). The receptors shown here come from a boy younger than 18. CDR3s include the opening cysteine and the closing phenylalanine or tryptophan. A D gene is named only where the DNA matches it firmly. Size is stated for part of the rows, as once, few or many counts, or as a class when the clone is expanded.

cdr3_nt cdr3_aa clone_size j_call v_call d_call
TGTGCCAGCAGCCTTATCGGGACTAGCGGGAAGCAAGAGACCCAGTACTTC CASSLIGTSGKQETQYF . TRBJ2-5 TRBV27 TRBD2
TGTGCCAGCTCACCAGGGGGACCCCTCTATGGCTACACCTTC CASSPGGPLYGYTF . TRBJ1-2 TRBV18 .
TGTGCCAGCAGTTATGTACAGGGACTCGAGCAGTACTTC CASSYVQGLEQYF few TRBJ2-7 TRBV7-6 .
TGTGCCAGCAGGCGACAGGGGACGGGAGATTCACCCCTCCACTTT CASRRQGTGDSPLHF . TRBJ1-6 TRBV6-4 TRBD1
TGTGCCAGCAGTAACCAGCGGGGGATCTACAATGAGCAGTTCTTC CASSNQRGIYNEQFF . TRBJ2-1 TRBV2 TRBD2
TGTGCCAGAGAACCGAGCTCCTATAATTCACCCCTCCACTTT CAREPSSYNSPLHF . TRBJ1-6 TRBV28 .
TGCGCCAGCAGCTTATCAAAGGGGGACCCCTACGAGCAGTACTTC CASSLSKGDPYEQYF . TRBJ2-7 TRBV5-1 .
TGTGCCAGCTCACCCCGGGGCTATGATGGAAAACTGTTTTTT CASSPRGYDGKLFF . TRBJ1-4 TRBV18 .
TGTGCCAGCAGCTTAGATGGGACTAGCGTTGAGCAGTTCTTC CASSLDGTSVEQFF . TRBJ2-1 TRBV7-9 TRBD2
TGCGCCAGCAGCCCCCAGGGGGCGAGCACTGAAGCTTTCTTT CASSPQGASTEAFF . TRBJ1-1 TRBV5-1 TRBD1
TGTGCCAGTAGTGGAGCCGGGACTAGCGGGTACGAGCAGTACTTC CASSGAGTSGYEQYF . TRBJ2-7 TRBV19 TRBD2
TGTGCCAGCAGCGACAGGGGGCACACCGGGGAGCTGTTTTTT CASSDRGHTGELFF once TRBJ2-2 TRBV6-5 TRBD1
TGTGCCAGCAGTGAAATGGGCTATGGCTACACCTTC CASSEMGYGYTF few TRBJ1-2 TRBV6-1 .
TGTGCCAGCTCACCCCAGGGTACCACTGAAGCTTTCTTT CASSPQGTTEAFF . TRBJ1-1 TRBV18 .
TGTGCCAGCTCCATGGGGGGAGGGACCTACGAGCAGTACTTC CASSMGGGTYEQYF . TRBJ2-7 TRBV28 TRBD2
TGTGCCAGCAGCTTAGGGGACAGCAACACTGAAGCTTTCTTT CASSLGDSNTEAFF few TRBJ1-1 TRBV7-9 TRBD1